The 20 T cell receptor beta chains reported below all come from one sample, sequenced in a study of cytomegalovirus exposure and HLA in healthy donors. Primers included in the PCR were 60 Vbeta and 13 Jbeta primers. This table comes from immunoSEQ multiplex PCR, and its TCRdb copy is limited to in-frame clones, with some not included. This table holds tens of thousands of clones, roughly three quarters found once. Sequenced: PBMCs. The receptors shown here come from a man aged 25-45 years in good health and CMV-seronegative.

The V gene is TRBV7-3, the J gene TRBJ2-2, with TRBD1 matching 7 bases. This CDR3 has 15 amino acids. The germline CDR1 and CDR2 sequences are SGHTA and FQGTGA. Losses at the gene ends were 5 bases for V and 5 bases for J; bases not matched to a gene: 8. CDR3 coding DNA: TGTGCCAGCAGCGGAACAGGGGAGAGGACCGGGGAGCTGTTTTTT. This translates into CASSGTGERTGELFF.

The rearrangement links TRBV14 to TRBJ2-5; 9 nucleotides line up with TRBD2. CDR3 length: 13 residues. Germline V gene lookup returns CDR1 SGHDN and CDR2 FVKESK. With 4 bases clipped from V and 5 bases from J, the junction kept 2 bases outside the gene matches. CDR3 nucleotide sequence: TGTGCCAGCAGCCGGGGACTAGCCGAGACCCAGTACTTC. As protein: CASSRGLAETQYF.

This clone was detected only a few times. V and J are TRBV6-1 and TRBJ2-3, with 11 bases fitting TRBD2. The germline V gene has CDR1 MNHNS and CDR2 SASEGT. The CDR3 loop spans 14 amino acids. V lost 6 bases, J lost 4 bases, and 3 bases stayed unmatched. DNA for the CDR3: TGTGCCAGCAGGGGACTAGCGGATTCAGATACGCAGTATTTT. This codes for CASRGLADSDTQYF.

V usage is TRBV13 and J usage is TRBJ2-3, with TRBD2 matching over 9 bases. Germline trimming cut 5 bases from V and 1 base from J; bases unmatched to any gene: 4. The CDR3 loop spans 15 amino acids. Germline CDR1 PRHDT, CDR2 FYEKMQ (reference sequence). CDR3 residues: CASSTRTSGTDTQYF. CDR3 nucleotides: TGTGCCAGCAGCACCCGGACTAGCGGCACAGATACGCAGTATTTT.

V usage is TRBV13 and J usage is TRBJ1-1, with D perhaps matching TRBD1 (6 bases). Deletions cut 4 bases from V and 6 bases from J, with 15 bases between. This CDR3 is 14 amino acids long. CDR1 and CDR2 (germline): PRHDT, FYEKMQ (reference sequence). CDR3 loop: CASSSRTVYPEAFF. CDR3 coding DNA: TGTGCCAGCAGCTCACGGACAGTTTATCCTGAAGCTTTCTTT. Full variable domain (outside the CDR3, taken from reference TRBV13 and TRBJ1-1): AAGVIQSPRHLIKEKRETATLKCYPIPRHDTVYWYQQGPGQDPQFLISFYEKMQSDKGSIPDRFSAQQFSDYHSELNMSSLELGDSALYFCASSSRTVYPEAFFGQGTRLTVV.

V is TRBV19 and J is TRBJ2-3; 8 bases are a match to TRBD2. This CDR3 is 13 amino acids long. CDR1 and CDR2 (germline): LNHDA, SQIVND (reference sequence). Trimming cost V 7 bases and J 5 bases; bases outside gene matches: 5. As DNA, the CDR3 is TGTGCCAGTATGCGGGGGGCCGGAGATACGCAGTATTTT. Protein sequence: CASMRGAGDTQYF.

The V and J genes are TRBV4-2 and TRBJ1-2, with TRBD1 identical over 8 bases. CDR1 is LGHNA, CDR2 YNFKEQ, per germline. The CDR3 contains 14 residues. The V segment lost 4 bases and the J segment 3 bases; nucleotides outside the gene matches: 4. CDR3 sequence: CASSPGQADYGYTF. In DNA, the CDR3 is TGTGCCAGCAGCCCGGGACAGGCGGACTATGGCTACACCTTC.

The chain links TRBV6-1 to TRBJ1-3; 7 bases fit TRBD1. Trimming at V came to 2 bases and at J to 4 bases, leaving 5 bases not matched to a gene. Germline V gives CDR1 MNHNS, CDR2 SASEGT. This CDR3 comprises 15 residues. In DNA, the CDR3 is TGTGCCAGCAGTGAACGGGGACAGCCAGGAAACACCATATATTTT. It is translated as CASSERGQPGNTIYF.

The chain has TRBV19 and TRBJ1-1; D is possibly TRBD1 (5 bases). The CDR3 is 13 amino acids. Trimming took off 2 bases at V and 2 bases at J, with 6 bases between the two ends. Germline V lookup: CDR1 LNHDA, CDR2 SQIVND (reference sequence). The CDR3 DNA reads as TGTGCCAGTAGTATACAGGGTAACACTGAAGCTTTCTTT. Protein sequence: CASSIQGNTEAFF.

In its sample, this clone was seen once. The chain links TRBV28 to TRBJ2-7, with 9 bases matching TRBD1. CDR3 length equals 15 residues. In germline, CDR1 is MDHEN, CDR2 SYDVKM. V was pared by 1 base and J by 0 bases, with 1 base of the junction left unmatched. CDR3 sequence (DNA): TGTGCCAGCAGTTTATCGACAGGGGGCTCCTACGAGCAGTACTTC. This translates into CASSLSTGGSYEQYF.

This sequence joins TRBV9 and TRBJ2-1; 11 bases align to TRBD1. With 3 bases clipped from V and 4 bases from J, the junction kept 6 bases outside the gene matches. The CDR3 loop spans 16 amino acids. Per germline, CDR1 SGDLS and CDR2 YYNGEE. CDR3 DNA: TGTGCCAGCAGCGATGCCGGGACAGGGGGTTACAATGAGCAGTTCTTC. Translated, it gives CASSDAGTGGYNEQFF. The full variable domain, in which reference TRBV9 and TRBJ2-1 provide the parts outside the CDR3, is DSGVTQTPKHLITATGQRVTLRCSPRSGDLSVYWYQQSLDQGLQFLIQYYNGEERAKGNILERFSAQQFPDLHSELNLSSLELGDSALYFCASSDAGTGGYNEQFFGPGTRLTVL.

This sequence joins TRBV28 and TRBJ1-6; D is ambiguous. The V end lost 4 bases, the J end lost 5 bases, and 9 bases lay between the germline ends. The CDR3 spans 14 residues. Germline V gene data show CDR1 as MDHEN and CDR2 as SYDVKM. This CDR3 reads CASSSSSNNSPLHF. The DNA of the CDR3 is TGTGCCAGCAGTTCCAGTTCCAATAATTCACCCCTCCACTTT.

This clone was picked up a small number of times. The chain has TRBV28 and TRBJ1-5, with D possibly TRBD1 on 6 matching bases. Germline CDR1 is MDHEN and CDR2 is SYDVKM. Trimming removed 4 bases at V and 0 bases at J, with 28 bases between. This CDR3 has 21 residues. As DNA, the CDR3 is TGTGCCAGCAGTTCTTATGCGGACGCTAGCGGAGGGGGATATAGCAATCAGCCCCAGCATTTT. Protein sequence: CASSSYADASGGGYSNQPQHF.

V usage is TRBV5-1 and J usage is TRBJ1-2, with D perhaps TRBD1 (5 bases). Looked up from germline, CDR1 is SGHRS and CDR2 is YFSETQ. The CDR3 is made up of 13 amino acids. Trimming stripped 5 bases from V and 8 bases from J, with 16 bases between. The CDR3 sequence: CASRELDNQGYTF. Written as DNA, the CDR3 is TGCGCCAGCAGGGAATTGGACAATCAGGGCTACACCTTC.

CDR3 bases: TGTGCCAGCAGCTTAGACTCTGGGGGGGTCTCCTACGAGCAGTACTTC. Amino acid sequence: CASSLDSGGVSYEQYF. The V call is TRBV7-2, the J call TRBJ2-7, with 7 bases fitting TRBD2. The V gene end was trimmed by 1 base and the J gene end by 0 bases; junction bases not matched to a gene: 6. The CDR3 is 16 amino acids. The germline V gene encodes CDR1 SGHTA and CDR2 FQGNSA.

This clone was seen a handful of times. V and J are TRBV5-8 and TRBJ1-2; no definite D call. V was cut by 1 base and J by 0 bases, with 16 bases left in between. The length of the CDR3 is 17 residues. Per the germline V gene, CDR1 is SGHTS and CDR2 is YDEGEE. The CDR3: CASSLRLSTESNYGYTF. The CDR3 DNA sequence: TGTGCCAGCAGCTTGAGGTTATCGACGGAGTCTAACTATGGCTACACCTTC.

The chain uses TRBV29-1 and TRBJ2-7; maybe TRBD1 (6 bases). CDR3 length: 13 residues. Per the germline V gene, CDR1 is SQVTM and CDR2 is ANQGSEA. The V end lost 6 bases, the J end lost 2 bases, and 14 bases lay between the germline ends. CDR3 sequence (DNA): TGCAGCGTCGTCAGGGGTACTACCTACGAGCAGTACTTC. Translating it yields CSVVRGTTYEQYF.

This rearrangement joins TRBV10-2 to TRBJ2-1; TRBD2 matches at 15 bases. This CDR3 has 19 amino acids. Germline-derived CDR1 and CDR2 are WSHSY and SAAADI. V was clipped by 4 bases and J by 0 bases; unmatched bases: 7. As DNA, the CDR3 is TGCGCCAGCAGTGGTAGGGGGACTAGCGGGGGGAGCTCCTACAATGAGCAGTTCTTC. This sequence encodes CASSGRGTSGGSSYNEQFF.

To note about this clone: At one end the junction does not follow the germline gene, possibly because of a read error. This chain links TRBV6-1 with TRBJ1-1, with D possibly being TRBD1 (5 bases). The germline V gene encodes CDR1 MNHNS and CDR2 SASEGT. The CDR3 has 14 amino acids. The CDR3 DNA sequence: TGTGCCAACAGTGGGACGGCTAGCGGGACTGAAGCTTTCTTT. It yields the protein CANSGTASGTEAFF.

The genes are TRBV5-1 and TRBJ2-7, with D uncertain. The V end lost 3 bases, the J end lost 7 bases, and 14 bases lay between the germline ends. The CDR3 is made up of 13 amino acids. The germline gives CDR1 SGHRS, CDR2 YFSETQ. The CDR3 nucleotides are TGCGCCAGCAGCTATGTAGCCGGCCAGGAGCAGTACTTC. This gives the protein CASSYVAGQEQYF.